This T cell receptor beta chain is drawn from a study of shared clonotypes between healthy human individuals. Profiling relied on immunoSEQ multiplex PCR, and the TCRdb table lists in-frame clones only, not all of them. Of about 1.5 million clones listed, roughly 98% are singletons. This CDR3 has 16 residues. Germline V gives CDR1 SGHKS, CDR2 YYEKEE (reference sequence). The V and J ends lost 0 bases and 4 bases respectively, with 14 bases between them. Source material: naive CD4+ T cells sorted from blood. Subset here: CD45RA+ positively selected. The receptor comes from a man younger than 40 in good health. The chain employs TRBV5-5 and TRBJ2-1; D is possibly TRBD2 (5 bases). This CDR3 is CASSLDGLAEYNEQFF. DNA for the CDR3: TGTGCCAGCAGCTTGGACGGGCTAGCAGAATACAATGAGCAGTTCTTC.